These T cell receptor beta chains were read from a single sample in a study of neurological immune-mediated disorders. One entry per CDR3 protein, called by TCRdb with MiXCR from the 5' RACE reads. The sample consists of over 65,000 distinct CDR3 sequences, about 9.7% of them appearing once. Sequencing input: PBMCs. Receptors originate from a man in his forties or fifties in good health. CDR3s include the opening cysteine and the closing phenylalanine or tryptophan. Fields, in order: D gene, J gene, V gene, clone size, CDR3 protein, CDR3 DNA. The D gene is left open where the match is weak. Rows may omit the clone size; those that give it use once, few, many or a size class.

D: .
J: TRBJ2-2
V: TRBV7-9
size: many
CDR3: CASSPGIGGTGELFF
DNA: TGTGCCAGCAGCCCTGGGATAGGGGGGACCGGGGAGCTGTTTTTT

D: TRBD2
J: TRBJ2-1
V: TRBV9
size: many
CDR3: CASSAVPGLAGGLDNEQFF
DNA: TGTGCCAGCAGCGCTGTCCCGGGACTAGCGGGGGGACTAGACAATGAGCAGTTCTTC

D: .
J: TRBJ2-5
V: TRBV7-6
size: .
CDR3: CASSLPGHGRETQYF
DNA: TGTGCCAGCAGCTTACCGGGACATGGAAGGGAGACCCAGTACTTC

D: .
J: TRBJ1-5
V: TRBV6-2/TRBV6-3
size: many
CDR3: CASSPEGARHQPQHF
DNA: TGTGCCAGCAGTCCTGAAGGGGCCAGGCATCAGCCCCAGCATTTT

D: .
J: TRBJ1-5
V: TRBV12-3/TRBV12-4
size: many
CDR3: CASSQGRENSNQPQHF
DNA: TGTGCCAGCAGTCAGGGGCGTGAGAATAGCAATCAGCCCCAGCATTTT

D: .
J: TRBJ1-2
V: TRBV4-3
size: many
CDR3: CASSQDRGGYGYTF
DNA: TGCGCCAGCAGCCAAGATAGAGGGGGCTATGGCTACACCTTC

D: TRBD2
J: TRBJ2-5
V: TRBV7-3
size: .
CDR3: CASSSGTSRETQYF
DNA: TGTGCCAGCAGCTCCGGGACTAGCAGGGAGACCCAGTACTTC

D: .
J: TRBJ2-5
V: TRBV5-1
size: .
CDR3: CASSLSGGAQETQYF
DNA: TGCGCCAGCAGCTTGAGCGGAGGGGCCCAAGAGACCCAGTACTTC

D: .
J: TRBJ1-5
V: TRBV12-3/TRBV12-4
size: many
CDR3: CASSFSSNQPQHF
DNA: TGTGCCAGCAGTTTCTCTAGCAATCAGCCCCAGCATTTT

D: .
J: TRBJ2-2
V: TRBV5-1
size: many
CDR3: CASSAPTNTGELFF
DNA: TGCGCCAGCAGCGCCCCCACGAACACCGGGGAGCTGTTTTTT

D: .
J: TRBJ2-5
V: TRBV9
size: many
CDR3: CASSVGGGRSWETQYF
DNA: TGTGCCAGCAGCGTAGGGGGCGGAAGAAGCTGGGAGACCCAGTACTTC

D: TRBD1
J: TRBJ2-7
V: TRBV5-1
size: many
CDR3: CASSLERRTGPYEQYF
DNA: TGCGCCAGCAGCCTGGAACGGCGGACAGGCCCCTACGAGCAGTACTTC

D: TRBD2
J: TRBJ2-1
V: TRBV11-3
size: many
CDR3: CASSSRTSGSSYNEQFF
DNA: TGTGCCAGCAGCTCGAGGACTAGCGGGAGCTCCTACAATGAGCAGTTCTTC

D: .
J: TRBJ1-3
V: TRBV15
size: .
CDR3: CATSSVEISGNTIYF
DNA: TGTGCCACCAGCAGCGTCGAGATCTCTGGAAACACCATATATTTT

D: .
J: TRBJ2-7
V: TRBV7-2
size: few
CDR3: CASSLSGLSYEQYF
DNA: TGTGCCAGCAGCTTAAGCGGCCTATCCTACGAGCAGTACTTC

D: TRBD1
J: TRBJ2-5
V: TRBV29-1
size: many
CDR3: CSGQDRGQETQYF
DNA: TGCAGCGGCCAGGACAGGGGCCAAGAGACCCAGTACTTC

D: TRBD1
J: TRBJ2-2
V: TRBV10-2
size: many
CDR3: CASSDPGQLTGELFF
DNA: TGCGCCAGCAGTGACCCGGGACAGTTAACCGGGGAGCTGTTTTTT

D: TRBD1
J: TRBJ2-1
V: TRBV15
size: many
CDR3: CATSRAGTVSDEQFF
DNA: TGTGCCACCAGCAGAGCCGGGACAGTAAGTGATGAGCAGTTCTTC

D: .
J: TRBJ1-3
V: TRBV29-1
size: many
CDR3: CSVEGYGNTIYF
DNA: TGCAGCGTTGAAGGTTATGGAAACACCATATATTTT

D: .
J: TRBJ2-5
V: TRBV7-9
size: .
CDR3: CASSLPYRAGETQYF
DNA: TGTGCCAGCAGCTTACCCTACAGGGCGGGAGAGACCCAGTACTTC

D: TRBD2
J: TRBJ2-1
V: TRBV3-1
size: few
CDR3: CASSQGLAGANEQFF
DNA: TGTGCCAGCAGCCAGGGACTAGCGGGAGCCAATGAGCAGTTCTTC

D: TRBD1
J: TRBJ1-3
V: TRBV5-6
size: many
CDR3: CASSATTGRPGNTIYF
DNA: TGTGCCAGCAGCGCGACGACAGGGAGACCTGGAAACACCATATATTTT

D: TRBD2
J: TRBJ2-5
V: TRBV7-8
size: few
CDR3: CASSPLGASGRGKTQYF
DNA: TGTGCCAGCAGCCCCTTAGGGGCTAGCGGGAGGGGGAAGACCCAGTACTTC

D: TRBD1
J: TRBJ1-5
V: TRBV3-1
size: .
CDR3: CASSQDSGGTGSQPQHF
DNA: TGTGCCAGTAGCCAAGATAGTGGTGGGACAGGGAGTCAGCCCCAGCATTTT

D: .
J: TRBJ1-6
V: TRBV7-9
size: few
CDR3: CASSSGTNSYNSPLHF
DNA: TGTGCCAGCAGCTCGGGAACCAACTCCTATAATTCACCCCTCCACTTT

D: TRBD1
J: TRBJ2-1
V: TRBV5-1
size: many
CDR3: CASSPNSGTEGNEQFF
DNA: TGCGCCAGCAGCCCCAACTCCGGGACAGAGGGCAATGAGCAGTTCTTC

D: .
J: TRBJ1-1
V: TRBV10-2
size: many
CDR3: CASSEVALGNTEAFF
DNA: TGCGCCAGCAGTGAAGTAGCCCTAGGTAACACTGAAGCTTTCTTT

D: .
J: TRBJ2-2
V: TRBV27
size: many
CDR3: CASTLNGELFF
DNA: TGTGCCAGCACCCTGAATGGGGAGCTGTTTTTT

D: TRBD1
J: TRBJ1-6
V: TRBV5-1
size: many
CDR3: CASSPDGQGGNSPLHF
DNA: TGCGCCAGCAGCCCGGACGGACAGGGTGGTAATTCACCCCTCCACTTT

D: .
J: TRBJ2-1
V: TRBV6-1
size: many
CDR3: CASVGRSWDEQFF
DNA: TGTGCCAGCGTCGGACGGTCTTGGGATGAGCAGTTCTTC

D: .
J: TRBJ2-5
V: TRBV5-1
size: .
CDR3: CASSLTISAKQETQYF
DNA: TGCGCCAGCAGCTTGACAATAAGTGCGAAACAAGAGACCCAGTACTTC

D: .
J: TRBJ2-3
V: TRBV24-1
size: many
CDR3: CATSDLGTRGGGTDTQYF
DNA: TGTGCCACCAGTGATTTAGGGACCAGGGGTGGAGGAACAGATACGCAGTATTTT

D: TRBD2
J: TRBJ2-5
V: TRBV12-3/TRBV12-4
size: many
CDR3: CASSLLAGGHQETQYF
DNA: TGTGCCAGCAGTCTCCTAGCGGGGGGCCACCAAGAGACCCAGTACTTC

D: TRBD1
J: TRBJ1-2
V: TRBV5-1
size: many
CDR3: CASSLGQGGGYTF
DNA: TGCGCCAGCAGCCTGGGACAGGGCGGTGGCTACACCTTC

D: TRBD2
J: TRBJ2-5
V: TRBV7-7
size: many
CDR3: CASSLGRGYQETQYF
DNA: TGTGCCAGCAGCTTAGGGCGGGGGTACCAAGAGACCCAGTACTTC

D: TRBD2
J: TRBJ2-5
V: TRBV19
size: few
CDR3: CASSIGVAGGWDQYF
DNA: TGTGCCAGTAGTATTGGGGTAGCGGGAGGTTGGGACCAGTACTTC

D: .
J: TRBJ1-4
V: TRBV5-1
size: .
CDR3: CASSLEGQTNEKLFF
DNA: TGCGCCAGCAGCTTGGAGGGACAAACTAATGAAAAACTGTTTTTT

D: TRBD1
J: TRBJ2-7
V: TRBV18
size: few
CDR3: CASSPDRDEQYF
DNA: TGTGCCAGCTCACCGGACAGGGACGAGCAGTACTTC

D: .
J: TRBJ2-5
V: TRBV5-6
size: many
CDR3: CASSRTRETQYF
DNA: TGTGCCAGCAGTCGGACCCGGGAGACCCAGTACTTC

D: .
J: TRBJ2-7
V: TRBV28
size: many
CDR3: CASSSSSSGPPYYEQYF
DNA: TGTGCCAGCAGTTCAAGCTCCTCGGGGCCCCCATACTACGAGCAGTACTTC

D: .
J: TRBJ2-7
V: TRBV12-3/TRBV12-4
size: many
CDR3: CASSQRGLPGEQYF
DNA: TGTGCCAGCAGCCAACGGGGTCTCCCGGGCGAGCAGTACTTC

D: TRBD2
J: TRBJ2-3
V: TRBV20-1
size: many
CDR3: CSGERGGPTDTQYF
DNA: TGCAGTGGGGAGAGGGGAGGGCCAACAGATACGCAGTATTTT

D: .
J: TRBJ1-1
V: TRBV29-1
size: many
CDR3: CSGRKQGTEAFF
DNA: TGCAGCGGAAGAAAACAGGGAACTGAAGCTTTCTTT

D: .
J: TRBJ1-1
V: TRBV20-1
size: many
CDR3: CSARPSQGDEAFF
DNA: TGCAGTGCTAGACCCTCCCAGGGCGATGAAGCTTTCTTT